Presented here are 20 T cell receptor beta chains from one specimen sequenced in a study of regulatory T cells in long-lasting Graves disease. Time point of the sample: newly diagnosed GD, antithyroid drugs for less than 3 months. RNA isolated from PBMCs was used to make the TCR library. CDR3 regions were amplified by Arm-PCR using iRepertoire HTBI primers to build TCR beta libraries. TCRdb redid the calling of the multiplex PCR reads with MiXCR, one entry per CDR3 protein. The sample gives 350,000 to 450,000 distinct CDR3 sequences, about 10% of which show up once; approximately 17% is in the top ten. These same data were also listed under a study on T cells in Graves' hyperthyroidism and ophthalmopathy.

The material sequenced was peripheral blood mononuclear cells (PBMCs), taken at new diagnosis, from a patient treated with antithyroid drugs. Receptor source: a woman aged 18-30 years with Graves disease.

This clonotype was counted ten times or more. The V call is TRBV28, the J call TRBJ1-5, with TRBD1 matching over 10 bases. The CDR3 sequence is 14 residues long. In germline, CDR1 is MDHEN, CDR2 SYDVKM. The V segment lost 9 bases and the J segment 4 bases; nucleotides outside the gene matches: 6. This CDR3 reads CASLGTGANQPQHF. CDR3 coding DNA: TGTGCCAGTCTAGGGACAGGGGCGAATCAGCCCCAGCATTTT.

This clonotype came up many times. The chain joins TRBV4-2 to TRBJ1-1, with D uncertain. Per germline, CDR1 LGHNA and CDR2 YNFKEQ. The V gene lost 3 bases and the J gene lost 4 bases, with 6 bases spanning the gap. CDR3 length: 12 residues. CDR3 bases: TGTGCCAGCAGCCACTTCGGCACTGAAGCTTTCTTT. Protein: CASSHFGTEAFF.

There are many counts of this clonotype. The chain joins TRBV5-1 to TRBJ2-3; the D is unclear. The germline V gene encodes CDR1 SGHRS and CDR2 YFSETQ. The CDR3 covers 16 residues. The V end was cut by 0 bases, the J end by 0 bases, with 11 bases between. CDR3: CASSLVVLRSTDTQYF. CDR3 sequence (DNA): TGCGCCAGCAGCTTGGTAGTTCTACGGAGCACAGATACGCAGTATTTT. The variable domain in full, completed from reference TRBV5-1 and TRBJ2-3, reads KAGVTQTPRYLIKTRGQQVTLSCSPISGHRSVSWYQQTPGQGLQFLFEYFSETQRNKGNFPGRFSGRQFSNSRSEMNVSTLELGDSALYLCASSLVVLRSTDTQYFGPGTRLTVL.

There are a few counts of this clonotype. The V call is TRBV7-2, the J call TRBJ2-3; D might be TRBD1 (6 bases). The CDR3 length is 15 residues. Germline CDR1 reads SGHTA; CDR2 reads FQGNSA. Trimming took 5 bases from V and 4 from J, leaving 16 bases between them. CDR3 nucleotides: TGTGCCAGCAGCATGCCGCGGAGACAGGCAGATACGCAGTATTTT. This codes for CASSMPRRQADTQYF.

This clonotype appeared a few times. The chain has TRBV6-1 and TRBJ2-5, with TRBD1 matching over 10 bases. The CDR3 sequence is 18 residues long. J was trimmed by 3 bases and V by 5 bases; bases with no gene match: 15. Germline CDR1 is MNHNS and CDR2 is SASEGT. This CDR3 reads CASSKWETGGAFEETQYF. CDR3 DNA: TGTGCCAGCAGTAAATGGGAGACAGGGGGCGCTTTCGAAGAGACCCAGTACTTC.

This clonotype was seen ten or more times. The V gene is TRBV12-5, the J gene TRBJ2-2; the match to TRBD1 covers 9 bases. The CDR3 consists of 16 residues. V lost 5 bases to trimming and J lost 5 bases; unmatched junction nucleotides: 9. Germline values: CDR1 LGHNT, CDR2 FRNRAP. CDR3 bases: TGTGCTAGTGGTCCATCCGGGACAGGGTATACCGGGGAGCTGTTTTTT. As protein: CASGPSGTGYTGELFF.

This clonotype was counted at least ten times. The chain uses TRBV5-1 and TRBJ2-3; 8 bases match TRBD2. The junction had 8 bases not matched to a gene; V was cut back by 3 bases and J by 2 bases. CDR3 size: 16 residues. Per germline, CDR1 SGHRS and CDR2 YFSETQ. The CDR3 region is CASSYLAGGTTDTQYF. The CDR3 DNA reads TGCGCCAGCAGCTATCTGGCGGGGGGAACCACAGATACGCAGTATTTT.

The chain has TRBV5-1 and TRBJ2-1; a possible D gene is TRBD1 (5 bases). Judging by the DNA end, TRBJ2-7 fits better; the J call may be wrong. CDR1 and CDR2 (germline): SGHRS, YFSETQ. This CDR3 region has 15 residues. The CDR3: CASSLDPGLGNEQYF. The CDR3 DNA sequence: TGCGCCAGCAGCTTGGACCCAGGGCTGGGCAATGAGCAGTACTTC.

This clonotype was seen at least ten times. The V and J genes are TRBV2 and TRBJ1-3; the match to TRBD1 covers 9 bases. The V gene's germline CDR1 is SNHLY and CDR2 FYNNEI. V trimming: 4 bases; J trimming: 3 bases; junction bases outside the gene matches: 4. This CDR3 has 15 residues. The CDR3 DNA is TGTGCCAGCAGTGTGGGGACAGGGTTTGGAAACACCATATATTTT. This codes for CASSVGTGFGNTIYF. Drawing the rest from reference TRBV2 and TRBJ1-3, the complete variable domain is EPEVTQTPSHQVTQMGQEVILRCVPISNHLYFYWYRQILGQKVEFLVSFYNNEISEKSEIFDDQFSVERPDGSNFTLKIRSTKLEDSAMYFCASSVGTGFGNTIYFGEGSWLTVV.

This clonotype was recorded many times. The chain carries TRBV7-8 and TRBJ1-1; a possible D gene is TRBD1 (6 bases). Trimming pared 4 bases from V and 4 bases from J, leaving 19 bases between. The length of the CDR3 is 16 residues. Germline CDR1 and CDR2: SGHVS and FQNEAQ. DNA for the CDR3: TGTGCCAGCAGCTACCCGGACACAGGGAGAGGCACTGAAGCTTTCTTT. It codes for CASSYPDTGRGTEAFF.

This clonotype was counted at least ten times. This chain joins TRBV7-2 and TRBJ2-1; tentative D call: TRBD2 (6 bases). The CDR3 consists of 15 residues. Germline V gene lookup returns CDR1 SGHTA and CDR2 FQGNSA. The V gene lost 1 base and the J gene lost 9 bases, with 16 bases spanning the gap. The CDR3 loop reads CASSLVNYGGSEQFF. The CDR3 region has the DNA TGTGCCAGCAGCTTAGTGAATTATGGAGGGTCTGAGCAGTTCTTC.

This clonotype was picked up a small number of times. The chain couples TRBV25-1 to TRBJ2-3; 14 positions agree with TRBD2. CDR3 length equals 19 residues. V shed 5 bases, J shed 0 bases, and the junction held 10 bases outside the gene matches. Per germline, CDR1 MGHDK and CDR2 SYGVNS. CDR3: CASSLRLAGGPPSTDTQYF. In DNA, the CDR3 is TGTGCCAGCAGTCTTAGACTAGCGGGAGGGCCTCCTAGCACAGATACGCAGTATTTT.

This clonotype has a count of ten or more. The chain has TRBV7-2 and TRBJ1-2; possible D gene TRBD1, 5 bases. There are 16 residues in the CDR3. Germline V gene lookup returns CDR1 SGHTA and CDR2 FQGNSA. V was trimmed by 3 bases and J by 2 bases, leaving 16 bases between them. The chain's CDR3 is CASSFEGVGENYGYTF. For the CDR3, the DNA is TGTGCCAGCAGCTTCGAAGGGGTAGGGGAAAACTATGGCTACACCTTC.

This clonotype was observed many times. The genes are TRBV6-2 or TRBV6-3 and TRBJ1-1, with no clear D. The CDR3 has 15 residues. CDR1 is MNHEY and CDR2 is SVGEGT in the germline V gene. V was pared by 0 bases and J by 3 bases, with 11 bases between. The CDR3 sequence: CASSYSRRGDTEAFF. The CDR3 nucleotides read TGTGCCAGCAGTTACTCAAGGCGCGGGGACACTGAAGCTTTCTTT.

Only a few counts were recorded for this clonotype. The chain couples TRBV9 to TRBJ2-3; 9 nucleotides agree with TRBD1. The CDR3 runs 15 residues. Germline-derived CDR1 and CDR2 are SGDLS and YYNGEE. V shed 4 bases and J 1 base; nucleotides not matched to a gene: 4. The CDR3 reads CASSTRTGGTDTQYF. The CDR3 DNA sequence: TGTGCCAGCAGCACCCGGACAGGGGGCACAGATACGCAGTATTTT.

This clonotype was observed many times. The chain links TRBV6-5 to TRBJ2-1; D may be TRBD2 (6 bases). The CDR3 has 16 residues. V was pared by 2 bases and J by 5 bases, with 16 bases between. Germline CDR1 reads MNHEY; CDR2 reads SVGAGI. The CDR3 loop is CASSYLLAREHNEQFF. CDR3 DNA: TGTGCCAGCAGTTACCTGCTAGCGCGGGAACACAATGAGCAGTTCTTC.

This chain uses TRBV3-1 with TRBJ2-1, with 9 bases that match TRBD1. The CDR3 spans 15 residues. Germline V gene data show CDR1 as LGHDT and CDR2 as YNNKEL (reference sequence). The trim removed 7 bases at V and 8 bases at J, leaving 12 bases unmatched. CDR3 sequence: CASTTGQGIIDEQFF. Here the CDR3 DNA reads TGTGCCAGCACCACGGGACAGGGAATTATCGATGAGCAGTTCTTC.

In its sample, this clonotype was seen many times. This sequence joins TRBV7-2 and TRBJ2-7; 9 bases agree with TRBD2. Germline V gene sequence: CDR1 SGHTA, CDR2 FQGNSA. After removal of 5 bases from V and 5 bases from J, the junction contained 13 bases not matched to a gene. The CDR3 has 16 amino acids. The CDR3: CASSPSLAGGMDEQYF. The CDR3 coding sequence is TGTGCCAGCAGCCCCAGCCTTGCGGGAGGGATGGACGAGCAGTACTTC.

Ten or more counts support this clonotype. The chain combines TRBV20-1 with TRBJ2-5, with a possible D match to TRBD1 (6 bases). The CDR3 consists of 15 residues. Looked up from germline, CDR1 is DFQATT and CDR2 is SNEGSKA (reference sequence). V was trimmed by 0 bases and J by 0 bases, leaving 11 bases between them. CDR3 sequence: CSARDPTGYQETQYF. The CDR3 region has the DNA TGCAGTGCTAGAGACCCGACAGGTTACCAAGAGACCCAGTACTTC.

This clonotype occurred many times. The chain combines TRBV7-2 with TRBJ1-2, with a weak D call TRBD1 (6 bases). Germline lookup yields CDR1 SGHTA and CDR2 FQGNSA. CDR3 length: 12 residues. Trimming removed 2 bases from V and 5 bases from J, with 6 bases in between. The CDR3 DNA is TGTGCCAGCAGCTTACAGGGGTATGGCTACACCTTC. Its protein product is CASSLQGYGYTF.